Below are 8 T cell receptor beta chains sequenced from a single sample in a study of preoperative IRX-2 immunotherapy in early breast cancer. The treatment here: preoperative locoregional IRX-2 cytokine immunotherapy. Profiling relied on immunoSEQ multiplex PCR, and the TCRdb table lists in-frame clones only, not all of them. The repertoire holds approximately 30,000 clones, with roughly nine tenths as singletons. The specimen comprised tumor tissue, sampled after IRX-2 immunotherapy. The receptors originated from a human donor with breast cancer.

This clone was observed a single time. CDR3 protein: CSVIGQGNQPQHF. As DNA, the CDR3 is TGCAGCGTCATCGGACAGGGGAATCAGCCCCAGCATTTT. The chain is built from TRBV29-1 and TRBJ1-5; 9 nucleotides match TRBD1. The germline V gene has CDR1 SQVTM and CDR2 ANQGSEA. The junction had 4 bases not matched to a gene; V was cut back by 6 bases and J by 4 bases. The CDR3 has 13 residues.

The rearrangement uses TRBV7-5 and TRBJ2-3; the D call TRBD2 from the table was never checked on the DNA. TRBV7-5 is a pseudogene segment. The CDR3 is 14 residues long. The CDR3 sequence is CASSRLGGTDTQYF. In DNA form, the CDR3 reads TGTGCCAGCAGCCGGTTGGGGGGGACAGATACGCAGTATTTT.

The CDR3 DNA is TGTGCCAGTAGAGGGACGTCGAACTATGGCTACACCTTC. It specifies CASRGTSNYGYTF. V usage is TRBV19 and J usage is TRBJ1-2, with D possibly being TRBD1 (5 bases). Germline V gene sequence: CDR1 LNHDA, CDR2 SQIVND (reference sequence). The V end was cut by 6 bases, the J end by 2 bases, with 10 bases between. The CDR3 is 13 amino acids.

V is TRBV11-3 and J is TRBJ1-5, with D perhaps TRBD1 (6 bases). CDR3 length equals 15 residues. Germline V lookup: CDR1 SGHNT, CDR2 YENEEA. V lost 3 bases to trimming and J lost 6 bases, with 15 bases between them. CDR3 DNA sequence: TGTGCCAGCAGCTTTCAACAGGGTTCGGGTCAGCCCCAGCATTTT. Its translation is CASSFQQGSGQPQHF.

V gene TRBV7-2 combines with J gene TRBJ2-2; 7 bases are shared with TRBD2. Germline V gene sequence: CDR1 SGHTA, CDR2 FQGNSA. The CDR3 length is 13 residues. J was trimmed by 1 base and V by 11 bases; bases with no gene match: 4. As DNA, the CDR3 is TGTGCCTCCTCTAGCGGGAACACCGGGGAGCTGTTTTTT. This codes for CASSSGNTGELFF.

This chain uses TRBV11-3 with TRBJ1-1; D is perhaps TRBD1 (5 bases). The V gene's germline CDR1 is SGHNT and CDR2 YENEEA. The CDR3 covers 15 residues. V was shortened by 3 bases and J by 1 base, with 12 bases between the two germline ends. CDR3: CASSFDGAKNTEAFF. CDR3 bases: TGTGCCAGCAGCTTCGACGGGGCTAAGAACACTGAAGCTTTCTTT.

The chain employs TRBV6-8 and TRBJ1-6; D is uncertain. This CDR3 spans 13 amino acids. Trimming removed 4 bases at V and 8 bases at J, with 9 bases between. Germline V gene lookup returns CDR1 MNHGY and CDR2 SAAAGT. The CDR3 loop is CASSSVPYSPLHF. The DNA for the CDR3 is TGTGCCAGCAGTTCCGTCCCTTATTCACCCCTCCACTTT.

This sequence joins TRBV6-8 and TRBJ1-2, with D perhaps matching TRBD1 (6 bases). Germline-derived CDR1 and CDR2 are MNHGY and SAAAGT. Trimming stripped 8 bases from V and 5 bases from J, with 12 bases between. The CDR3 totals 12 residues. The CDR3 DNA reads TGTGCCAGCCACAGGGAGCCATATGGCTACACCTTC. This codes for CASHREPYGYTF.